This T cell receptor (beta chain) was observed in a study of T cell repertoires in cytomegalovirus infection. Study-level information: Peptides in the study included HLA-C-restricted and HLA-B-restricted CMV epitopes. The public TCR beta signatures pointed to both CMV infection and matching HLA type.

Trimming cost V 7 bases and J 0 bases, with 15 bases left between them. The CDR3 covers 16 residues. The germline V gene encodes CDR1 MGHDK and CDR2 SYGVNS. This clonotype has more than one count but fewer than ten. Its cognate antigen is unknown. TCRdb reprocessed the reads with MiXCR, giving one entry per CDR3 protein. The sample lists 230,000 or so distinct CDR3 sequences; about 38% were seen once. Findings and limits, study-wide: HLA-C-restricted CMV clonotypes gave the most frequent clonotype in two of eight donors.

The chain uses TRBV25-1 and TRBJ2-2, with D possibly TRBD1 on 5 matching bases. The receptor's source is a human donor in good health (CMV status not recorded). Some clones in this sample may be carry-over from other donors' samples. The sequences come from CD8+ T cells from cultured PBMCs, collected from culture after CMV antigen stimulation. CDR3 in amino acids: CASTPWGNANTGELFF. The CDR3 nucleotides are TGTGCCAGCACCCCATGGGGCAACGCGAACACCGGGGAGCTGTTTTTT.